The clone carrying this T cell receptor (beta chain) has at least ten counts. The data belong to a study of Graves' ophthalmopathy and Graves' hyperthyroidism. The CDR3 is 16 residues long. The V gene end was trimmed by 5 bases and the J gene end by 4 bases; junction bases not matched to a gene: 5. CDR1 SGHTA and CDR2 FQGNSA come from the germline V gene. Amplified material comprised TCR beta CDR3 regions derived from RNA transcripts. RT-PCR was first run with HTBI primers, then multiplex PCR in a second round. Via MiXCR, TCRdb re-called the multiplex PCR reads, giving one row per CDR3 protein. This sample carries just over 600,000 distinct CDR3 sequences, about 24% of them seen once, and the ten largest clones take around 7%.

The gene calls are TRBV7-2 and TRBJ2-5; 15 bases fit TRBD2. Sequencing input: peripheral blood. This receptor was obtained from a woman aged 18 to 35 with stable Graves' hyperthyroidism. Some clones in this sample may be carry-over from other donors' samples. This CDR3 reads CASSPRTSGRGETQYF. The CDR3 region has the DNA TGTGCCAGCAGCCCTCGGACTAGCGGGAGGGGAGAGACCCAGTACTTC.